This TCR beta chain was documented in a study of blood T cell repertoires in COVID-19. Across the study: COVID-19 samples collected from the United States, Italy and Spain covered acute and convalescent phases. The analysed material was cDNA or gDNA that came from T cells, B-cell-depleted T cells, or PBMCs.

Measured with immunoSEQ multiplex PCR; TCRdb has only the in-frame clones, and not every one. The sample carries more than 200,000 clones, 70% to 90% recorded once. The CDR3 sequence is 14 residues long. Germline V CDR1 and CDR2: MNHEY, SVGAGI. Trimming stripped 6 bases from V and 0 bases from J, with 6 bases between. The sample consisted of peripheral blood. This TCR derives from a man under 40 with active or convalescent COVID-19. V and J are TRBV6-5 and TRBJ2-6, with D unclear. CDR3 DNA sequence: TGTGCCAGCAGCCGAGACTCTGGGGCCAACGTCCTGACTTTC. Protein product: CASSRDSGANVLTF.